The 28 T cell receptor beta chains below come from one sample, sequenced in a study of T cells in Graves' hyperthyroidism and ophthalmopathy (dated by TCRdb to between 2018 and 2021). Library generation was performed with multiplex PCR. Reads for this sample came from an Illumina HiSeq 2000. The TCR beta CDR3 regions were amplified from RNA transcripts. A first-round RT-PCR of the TCR CDR3 used the HTBI primer set with the Qiagen OneStep RT-PCR kit. TCRdb reanalyzed the raw reads on its own, using fastp at Q25 for trimming and MiXCR for clone calling, and kept in-frame beta chains. Each record represents a unique CDR3 protein, reported with the most common genes and DNA among its rows. The sample table shows some 700,000 distinct CDR3 sequences, and roughly 17% are seen once. The ten largest clones represent 15% of the sample. The sequenced sample consisted of blood. The receptors come from a man in his fifties with Graves' hyperthyroidism.

This clonotype was picked up a small number of times. The chain combines TRBV19 with TRBJ2-1, with a tentative D call TRBD2 (6 bases). CDR1 LNHDA and CDR2 SQIVND come from the germline V gene (reference sequence). This CDR3 has 14 amino acids. Deletions cut 2 bases from V and 9 bases from J, with 14 bases between. The CDR3 sequence: CASSIRRAQGEQFF. In nucleotides, the CDR3 is TGTGCCAGTAGTATAAGGAGGGCTCAGGGTGAGCAGTTCTTC.

This clonotype was observed at least ten times. The genes are TRBV24-1 and TRBJ1-5; D is unclear. This CDR3 is 16 amino acids long. The ends were cut back, 2 bases at V and 9 bases at J, with 19 bases in the middle. Germline-derived CDR1 and CDR2 are KGHDR and SFDVKD. CDR3 sequence (DNA): TGTGCCACCAGTGATTCCGGCGAGGGTCGGAAACTGCCCCAGCATTTT. It specifies CATSDSGEGRKLPQHF.

CDR3 in amino acids: CASSAELAGGTDTQYF. The CDR3, as DNA: TGCGCCAGCAGCGCCGAACTAGCGGGAGGCACAGATACGCAGTATTTT. The chain combines TRBV5-1 with TRBJ2-3, with 11 bases identical to TRBD2. The CDR3 is 16 residues long. CDR1 is SGHRS and CDR2 is YFSETQ in the germline V gene. The trim removed 4 bases at V and 1 base at J, leaving 5 bases unmatched.

This clonotype was detected many times. The V call is TRBV12-3 or TRBV12-4, the J call TRBJ1-1; D is undetermined. Trimming removed 6 bases from V and 0 bases from J, with 17 bases in between. The CDR3 length is 16 residues. In DNA form, the CDR3 reads TGTGCCAGCAGCCGAGGCACGGCGGGAATGAACACTGAAGCTTTCTTT. This encodes CASSRGTAGMNTEAFF.

This clonotype was seen at least ten times. The chain carries TRBV10-3 and TRBJ1-5, with D tentatively TRBD1 (6 bases). Germline assignment: CDR1 ENHRY and CDR2 SYGVKD. This CDR3 spans 15 amino acids. The V end lost 2 bases, the J end lost 5 bases, and 13 bases lay between the germline ends. CDR3 residues: CAISEIQGGDQPQHF. DNA for the CDR3: TGTGCCATCAGTGAGATACAGGGAGGCGATCAGCCCCAGCATTTT.

In this sample, this clonotype turned up a few times. The chain carries TRBV5-1 and TRBJ1-2; D is uncertain. CDR1 is SGHRS, CDR2 YFSETQ, per germline. Trimming cost V 0 bases and J 7 bases, with 7 bases left between them. This CDR3 is 12 amino acids long. CDR3 in amino acids: CASSLGHRGYTF. The CDR3 nucleotides are TGCGCCAGCAGCTTGGGACACCGTGGCTACACCTTC. The complete variable domain, with remaining parts taken from reference TRBV5-1 and TRBJ1-2, reads KAGVTQTPRYLIKTRGQQVTLSCSPISGHRSVSWYQQTPGQGLQFLFEYFSETQRNKGNFPGRFSGRQFSNSRSEMNVSTLELGDSALYLCASSLGHRGYTFGSGTRLTVV.

This clonotype turned up a few times. The chain is built from TRBV29-1 and TRBJ2-2, with D maybe TRBD2 (5 bases). V was pared by 4 bases and J by 2 bases, with 11 bases between. The CDR3 is 14 amino acids. Germline values: CDR1 SQVTM, CDR2 ANQGSEA. CDR3 loop: CSVAKTINTGELFF. The DNA of the CDR3 is TGCAGCGTTGCCAAGACTATCAACACCGGGGAGCTGTTTTTT.

V gene TRBV28 combines with J gene TRBJ1-5; D ambiguous. V lost 10 bases, J lost 5 bases, and 12 bases lay in between. Per the germline V gene, CDR1 is MDHEN and CDR2 is SYDVKM. This CDR3 comprises 12 residues. CDR3 protein: CAIREADQPQHF. The CDR3 bases are TGTGCCATCCGGGAAGCAGATCAGCCCCAGCATTTT.

To note about this clonotype: Being one base from a much bigger clone, this may be a read error. The chain recombines TRBV7-2 with TRBJ2-2, with D perhaps matching TRBD1 or TRBD2 (5 bases each). Germline V gene data show CDR1 as SGHTA and CDR2 as FQGNSA. The CDR3 is 18 residues long. CDR3 region: CASSLGPVAGHPTGELVF. In DNA, the CDR3 is TGTGCCAGCAGCTTAGGTCCAGTTGCAGGGCATCCCACCGGGGAGCTGGTTTTT.

This clonotype has more than one count but fewer than ten. The chain recombines TRBV28 with TRBJ2-5; 10 bases are a match to TRBD2. J gave up 3 bases and V 6 bases, and 7 bases lay outside the gene matches. Looked up from germline, CDR1 is MDHEN and CDR2 is SYDVKM. This CDR3 spans 15 amino acids. CDR3 sequence: CASSPRGLAKETQYF. CDR3 DNA: TGTGCCAGCAGCCCCCGGGGACTAGCGAAAGAGACCCAGTACTTC.

This clonotype was counted many times. This chain links TRBV2 with TRBJ2-1, with 7 bases that match TRBD2. Trimming removed 8 bases from V and 9 bases from J; junction bases left unmatched: 13. The CDR3 loop spans 14 amino acids. CDR1 is SNHLY and CDR2 is FYNNEI in the germline V gene. The CDR3 nucleotides are TGTGCCAGCCTCTCCCTTAGCGGGCTCGGTGAGCAGTTCTTC. Its translation: CASLSLSGLGEQFF.

This clonotype was recorded a few times. V is TRBV20-1 and J is TRBJ1-5; 8 positions match TRBD1. The CDR3 has 15 residues. The J segment lost 4 bases and the V segment lost 7 bases, leaving 12 bases of the junction unmatched. Germline-derived CDR1 and CDR2 are DFQATT and SNEGSKA (reference sequence). The CDR3 sequence: CSDILRDRQNQPQHF. The CDR3 nucleotides read TGCAGTGATATTCTGCGGGACAGGCAAAATCAGCCCCAGCATTTT.

This clonotype appeared a few times. V usage is TRBV4-1 and J usage is TRBJ2-1; D remains ambiguous. The CDR3 length is 14 residues. V lost 2 bases and J lost 5, with 10 bases in between. Germline V CDR1 and CDR2: MGHRA, YSYEKL. In nucleotides, the CDR3 is TGCGCCAGCAGCCAATGGCTCCGGCACAATGAGCAGTTCTTC. Encoded protein: CASSQWLRHNEQFF.

This clonotype has a count of ten or more. The chain combines TRBV2 with TRBJ1-5; TRBD1 aligns across 9 bases. Germline V gives CDR1 SNHLY, CDR2 FYNNEI. The trim removed 3 bases at V and 7 bases at J, leaving 7 bases unmatched. The CDR3 consists of 15 residues. CDR3 sequence: CASSDRDRVEQPQHF. CDR3 bases: TGTGCCAGCAGTGACCGGGACAGGGTAGAGCAGCCCCAGCATTTT. Complete variable domain (other parts from reference TRBV2 and TRBJ1-5): EPEVTQTPSHQVTQMGQEVILRCVPISNHLYFYWYRQILGQKVEFLVSFYNNEISEKSEIFDDQFSVERPDGSNFTLKIRSTKLEDSAMYFCASSDRDRVEQPQHFGDGTRLSIL.

The table lists this clonotype with many counts. The chain joins TRBV28 to TRBJ2-3; a weak D match, TRBD2 (5 bases). The ends were cut back, 2 bases at V and 3 bases at J, with 12 bases in the middle. Germline V CDR1 and CDR2: MDHEN, SYDVKM. CDR3 length: 15 residues. CDR3 DNA sequence: TGTGCCAGCAGTTTAGTTGGCGGGTTAACAGATACGCAGTATTTT. Protein product: CASSLVGGLTDTQYF.

This clonotype appeared a few times. The V gene is TRBV7-9, the J gene TRBJ2-7, with TRBD2 as a possible D gene (5 bases). Germline CDR1 SEHNR, CDR2 FQNEAQ (reference sequence). Trimming stripped 6 bases from V and 7 bases from J, with 13 bases between. There are 12 residues in the CDR3. CDR3 protein: CASRSDGEEQYF. The CDR3, as DNA: TGTGCCAGCAGGTCCGACGGGGAAGAGCAGTACTTC.

The table lists this clonotype with a few counts. V gene TRBV18 combines with J gene TRBJ2-7; 10 bases are a match to TRBD2. CDR1 KGHSH and CDR2 LQKENI come from the germline V gene. After removal of 0 bases from V and 5 bases from J, the junction contained 4 bases not matched to a gene. The CDR3 totals 15 residues. For the CDR3, the DNA is TGTGCCAGCTCACCACCGGGCCTAGCGGGAGACGAGCAGTACTTC. This translates into CASSPPGLAGDEQYF.

There are a few counts of this clonotype. The chain joins TRBV19 to TRBJ2-7; D is perhaps TRBD2 (5 bases). Trimming took off 1 base at V and 0 bases at J, with 10 bases between the two ends. CDR1 and CDR2 from the germline V gene are LNHDA and SQIVND (reference sequence). The CDR3 contains 15 residues. DNA for the CDR3: TGTGCCAGTAGTATAGCGGGAACAAGCTCCTACGAGCAGTACTTC. As protein: CASSIAGTSSYEQYF.

This clonotype was picked up a small number of times. This chain connects TRBV5-1 to TRBJ2-7, with 8 positions matching TRBD1. Germline values: CDR1 SGHRS, CDR2 YFSETQ. V was clipped by 3 bases and J by 0 bases; unmatched bases: 5. The CDR3 runs to 15 residues. The CDR3 reads CASSWGQASSYEQYF. The CDR3 DNA reads as TGCGCCAGCAGCTGGGGACAGGCAAGCTCCTACGAGCAGTACTTC.

This clonotype was recorded many times. The rearrangement uses TRBV27 and TRBJ2-6; D is perhaps TRBD1 (6 bases). Trimming pared 1 base from V and 4 bases from J, leaving 14 bases between. Germline CDR1 MNHEY, CDR2 SMNVEV (reference sequence). This CDR3 has 17 residues. The DNA for the CDR3 is TGTGCCAGCAGTTTATTGGGGGCTAGTGCCGGGGCCAACGTCCTGACTTTC. Translation gives CASSLLGASAGANVLTF. The full variable domain, in which reference TRBV27 and TRBJ2-6 provide the parts outside the CDR3, is EAQVTQNPRYLITVTGKKLTVTCSQNMNHEYMSWYRQDPGLGLRQIYYSMNVEVTDKGDVPEGYKVSRKEKRNFPLILESPSPNQTSLYFCASSLLGASAGANVLTFGAGSRLTVL.

This clonotype was detected a few times. V usage is TRBV19 and J usage is TRBJ2-7; unclear D gene. Germline lookup yields CDR1 LNHDA and CDR2 SQIVND (reference sequence). CDR3 length: 13 residues. Deletions cut 5 bases from V and 5 bases from J, with 13 bases between. The CDR3: CASSLGGLDEQYF. For the CDR3, the DNA is TGTGCCAGTAGTTTAGGTGGGTTGGACGAGCAGTACTTC.

The sample holds many counts of this clonotype. This chain links TRBV27 with TRBJ1-3; 7 bases fit TRBD1. Trimming removed 6 bases from V and 3 bases from J; junction bases left unmatched: 11. In germline, CDR1 is MNHEY, CDR2 SMNVEV (reference sequence). The CDR3 runs 16 residues. CDR3 region: CASRPQPGGSGNTIYF. CDR3 nucleotide sequence: TGTGCCAGCAGACCTCAGCCAGGGGGAAGTGGAAACACCATATATTTT.

This clonotype came up a few times. The V call is TRBV30, the J call TRBJ2-5; perhaps TRBD2 as D (5 bases). This CDR3 has 15 amino acids. The germline V and J ends were trimmed by 0 bases and 7 bases, with 18 bases remaining between them. Germline V gene sequence: CDR1 GTSNPN, CDR2 SVGIG (reference sequence). The DNA for the CDR3 is TGTGCCTGGAGTGTACGAGGGCCGAGAGCCGGGACCCAGTACTTC. This encodes CAWSVRGPRAGTQYF. Full variable domain (outside the CDR3, taken from reference TRBV30 and TRBJ2-5): SQTIHQWPATLVQPVGSPLSLECTVEGTSNPNLYWYRQAAGRGLQLLFYSVGIGQISSEVPQNLSASRPQDRQFILSSKKLLLSDSGFYLCAWSVRGPRAGTQYFGPGTRLLVL.

A remark on this clonotype: A much larger clone sits a single nucleotide away, making a read error possible. This rearrangement joins TRBV6-1 to TRBJ1-5; 7 bases agree with TRBD1. From germline, CDR1 is MNHNS and CDR2 SASEGT. The CDR3 is 15 amino acids. In DNA form, the CDR3 reads TGTGCCAGCAGAGACAGGGATAGGAGCAGTCAGCCCCAGCATTTT. Translating gives CASRDRDRSSQPQHF.

The chain is built from TRBV18 and TRBJ2-5; TRBD2 aligns across 12 bases. Per germline, CDR1 KGHSH and CDR2 LQKENI. V dropped 5 bases and J dropped 1; count of bases not matched to a gene: 5. This CDR3 contains 16 residues. The CDR3 region has the DNA TGTGCCAGCTCAATGACTAGCGGGGGACCCCAAGAGACCCAGTACTTC. It yields the protein CASSMTSGGPQETQYF.

This clonotype was recorded many times. The CDR3 is CASSGGVGVTEAFF. CDR3 sequence (DNA): TGTGCCAGTAGTGGGGGGGTGGGTGTCACTGAAGCTTTCTTT. The chain links TRBV19 to TRBJ1-1, with a possible D match to TRBD1 (5 bases). The CDR3 runs to 14 residues. V dropped 5 bases and J dropped 4 bases, with 14 bases sitting between them. CDR1 and CDR2 (germline): LNHDA, SQIVND (reference sequence).

The chain joins TRBV20-1 to TRBJ2-3; D may be TRBD2 (5 bases). The CDR3 loop spans 15 amino acids. Trimming pared 6 bases from V and 0 bases from J, leaving 16 bases between. Germline V gives CDR1 DFQATT, CDR2 SNEGSKA (reference sequence). CDR3 nucleotide sequence: TGCAGTGCCTCTAGGGCGGGTTCGAGCACAGATACGCAGTATTTT. Its protein is CSASRAGSSTDTQYF.

The rearrangement links TRBV7-9 to TRBJ2-7; D is possibly TRBD2 (6 bases). The germline V gene has CDR1 SEHNR and CDR2 FQNEAQ (reference sequence). V lost 2 bases, J lost 4 bases, and 15 bases lay in between. The CDR3 totals 15 residues. In nucleotides, the CDR3 is TGTGCCAGCAGCTTATCCTACGGGGGTAGTTACGAGCAGTACTTC. This sequence encodes CASSLSYGGSYEQYF.